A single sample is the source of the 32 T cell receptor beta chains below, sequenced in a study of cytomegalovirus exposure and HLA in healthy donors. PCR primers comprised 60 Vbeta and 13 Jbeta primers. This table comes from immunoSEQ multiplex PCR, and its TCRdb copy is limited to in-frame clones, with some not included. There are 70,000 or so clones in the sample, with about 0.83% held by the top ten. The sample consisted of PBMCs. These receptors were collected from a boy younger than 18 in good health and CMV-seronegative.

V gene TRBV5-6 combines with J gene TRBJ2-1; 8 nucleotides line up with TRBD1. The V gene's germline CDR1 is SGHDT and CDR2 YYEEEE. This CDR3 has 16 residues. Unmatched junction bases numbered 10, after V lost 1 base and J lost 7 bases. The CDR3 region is CASSLLTGEWVNEQFF. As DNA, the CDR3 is TGTGCCAGCAGCTTGTTGACAGGGGAATGGGTGAATGAGCAGTTCTTC. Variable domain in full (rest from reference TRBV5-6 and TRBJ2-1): DAGVTQSPTHLIKTRGQQVTLRCSPKSGHDTVSWYQQALGQGPQFIFQYYEEEERQRGNFPDRFSGHQFPNYSSELNVNALLLGDSALYLCASSLLTGEWVNEQFFGPGTRLTVL.

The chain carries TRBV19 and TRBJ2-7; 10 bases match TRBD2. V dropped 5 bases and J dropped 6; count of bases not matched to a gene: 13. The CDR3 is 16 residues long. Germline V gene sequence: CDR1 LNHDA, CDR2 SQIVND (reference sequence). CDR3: CASSLEPGLAIPEQYF. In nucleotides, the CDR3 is TGTGCCAGTAGTCTCGAACCGGGACTAGCGATACCCGAGCAGTACTTC.

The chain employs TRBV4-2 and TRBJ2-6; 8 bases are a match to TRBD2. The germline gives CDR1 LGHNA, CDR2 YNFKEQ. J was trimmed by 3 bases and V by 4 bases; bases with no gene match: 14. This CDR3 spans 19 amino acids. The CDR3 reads CASSLPGGAGGGGANVLTF. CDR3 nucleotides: TGTGCCAGCAGCCTCCCCGGGGGGGCGGGAGGTGGTGGGGCCAACGTCCTGACTTTC.

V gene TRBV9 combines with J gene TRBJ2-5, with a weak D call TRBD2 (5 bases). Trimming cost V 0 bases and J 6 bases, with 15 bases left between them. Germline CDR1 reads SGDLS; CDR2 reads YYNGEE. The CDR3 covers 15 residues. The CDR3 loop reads CASSVGTEGPKTQYF. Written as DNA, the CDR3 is TGTGCCAGCAGCGTAGGAACAGAGGGTCCCAAGACCCAGTACTTC. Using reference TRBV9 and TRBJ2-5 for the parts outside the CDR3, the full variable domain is DSGVTQTPKHLITATGQRVTLRCSPRSGDLSVYWYQQSLDQGLQFLIQYYNGEERAKGNILERFSAQQFPDLHSELNLSSLELGDSALYFCASSVGTEGPKTQYFGPGTRLLVL.

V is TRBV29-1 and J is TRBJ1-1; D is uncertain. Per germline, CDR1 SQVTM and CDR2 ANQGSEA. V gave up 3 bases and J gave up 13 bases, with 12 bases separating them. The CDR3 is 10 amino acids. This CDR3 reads CSVDDPRDFF. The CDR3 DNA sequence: TGCAGCGTTGATGACCCACGGGATTTCTTT.

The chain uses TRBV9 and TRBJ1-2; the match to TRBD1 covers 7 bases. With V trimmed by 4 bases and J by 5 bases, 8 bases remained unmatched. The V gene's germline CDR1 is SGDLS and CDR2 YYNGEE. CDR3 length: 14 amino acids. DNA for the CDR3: TGTGCCAGCAGCAATCGACAGGGAAGGTATGGCTACACCTTC. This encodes CASSNRQGRYGYTF.

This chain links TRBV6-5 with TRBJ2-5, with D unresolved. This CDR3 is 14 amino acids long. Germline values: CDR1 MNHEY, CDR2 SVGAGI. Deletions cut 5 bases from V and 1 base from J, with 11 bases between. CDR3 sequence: CASSTLWPQETQYF. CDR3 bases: TGTGCCAGCAGTACCCTTTGGCCCCAAGAGACCCAGTACTTC.

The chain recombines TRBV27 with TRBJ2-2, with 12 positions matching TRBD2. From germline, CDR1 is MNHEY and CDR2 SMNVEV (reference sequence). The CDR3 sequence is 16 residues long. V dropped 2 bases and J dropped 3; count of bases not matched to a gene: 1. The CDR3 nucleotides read TGTGCCAGCAGTTTAGGACTAGCGGGGTACACCGGGGAGCTGTTTTTT. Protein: CASSLGLAGYTGELFF.

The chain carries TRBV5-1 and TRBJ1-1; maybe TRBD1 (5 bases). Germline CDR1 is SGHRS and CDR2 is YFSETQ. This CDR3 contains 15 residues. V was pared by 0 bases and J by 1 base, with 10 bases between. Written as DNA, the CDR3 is TGCGCCAGCAGCTTGGCCGTCGGGGGGAACACTGAAGCTTTCTTT. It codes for CASSLAVGGNTEAFF. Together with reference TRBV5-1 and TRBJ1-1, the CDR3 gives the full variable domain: KAGVTQTPRYLIKTRGQQVTLSCSPISGHRSVSWYQQTPGQGLQFLFEYFSETQRNKGNFPGRFSGRQFSNSRSEMNVSTLELGDSALYLCASSLAVGGNTEAFFGQGTRLTVV.

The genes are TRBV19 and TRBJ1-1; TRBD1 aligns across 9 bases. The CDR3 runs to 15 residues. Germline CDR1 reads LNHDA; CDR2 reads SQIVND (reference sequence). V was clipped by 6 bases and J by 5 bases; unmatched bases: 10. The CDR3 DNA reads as TGTGCCAGTAGCACAGCGACAGGGGGTCAGACTGAAGCTTTCTTT. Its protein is CASSTATGGQTEAFF.

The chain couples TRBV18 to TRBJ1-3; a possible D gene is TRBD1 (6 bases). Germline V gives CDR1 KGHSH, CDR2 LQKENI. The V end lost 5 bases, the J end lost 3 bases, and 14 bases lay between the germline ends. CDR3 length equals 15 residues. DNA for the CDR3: TGTGCCAGCTCATCAAACAGGGATGTTGGAAACACCATATATTTT. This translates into CASSSNRDVGNTIYF.

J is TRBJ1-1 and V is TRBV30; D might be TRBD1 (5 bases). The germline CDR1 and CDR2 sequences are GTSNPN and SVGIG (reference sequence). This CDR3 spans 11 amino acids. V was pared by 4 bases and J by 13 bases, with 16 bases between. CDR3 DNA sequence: TGTGCCTGGAATGGCAGGGAGGTATATTTCTTT. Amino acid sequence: CAWNGREVYFF.

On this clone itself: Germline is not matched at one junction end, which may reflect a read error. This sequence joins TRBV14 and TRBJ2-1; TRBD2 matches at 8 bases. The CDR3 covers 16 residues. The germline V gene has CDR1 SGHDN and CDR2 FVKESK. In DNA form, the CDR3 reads TGTGCCAGCAGCCTCTATAGCGGGAACTCCGACAATGAGCAGTTCTTC. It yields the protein CASSLYSGNSDNEQFF. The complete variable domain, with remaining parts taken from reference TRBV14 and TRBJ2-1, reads EAGVTQFPSHSVIEKGQTVTLRCDPISGHDNLYWYRRVMGKEIKFLLHFVKESKQDESGMPNNRFLAERTGGTYSTLKVQPAELEDSGVYFCASSLYSGNSDNEQFFGPGTRLTVL.

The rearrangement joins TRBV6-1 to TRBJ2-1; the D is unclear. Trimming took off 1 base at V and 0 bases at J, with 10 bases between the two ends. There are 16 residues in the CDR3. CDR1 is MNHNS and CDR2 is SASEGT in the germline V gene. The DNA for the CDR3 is TGTGCCAGCAGTGAAGATCAGGTTTTCTCCTACAATGAGCAGTTCTTC. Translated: CASSEDQVFSYNEQFF.

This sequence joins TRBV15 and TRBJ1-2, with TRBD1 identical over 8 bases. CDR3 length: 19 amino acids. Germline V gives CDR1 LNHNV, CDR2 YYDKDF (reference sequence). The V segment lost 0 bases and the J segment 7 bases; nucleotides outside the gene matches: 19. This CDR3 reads CATSRDIPGQAAPFRGYTF. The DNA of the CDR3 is TGTGCCACCAGCAGAGATATACCGGGACAGGCCGCCCCGTTCCGTGGCTACACCTTC.

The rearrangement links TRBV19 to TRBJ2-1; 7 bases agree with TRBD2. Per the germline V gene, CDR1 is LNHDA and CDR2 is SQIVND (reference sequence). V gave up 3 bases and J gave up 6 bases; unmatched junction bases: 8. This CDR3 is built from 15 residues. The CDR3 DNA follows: TGTGCCAGTAGTATCCGGGCGGGAGAGAGCAATGAGCAGTTCTTC. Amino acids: CASSIRAGESNEQFF.

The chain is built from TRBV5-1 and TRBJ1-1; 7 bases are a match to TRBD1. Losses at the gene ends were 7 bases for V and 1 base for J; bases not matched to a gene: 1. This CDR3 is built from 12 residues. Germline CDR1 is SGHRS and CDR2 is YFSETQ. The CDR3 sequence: CASGQENTEAFF. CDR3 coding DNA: TGCGCCAGCGGACAGGAGAACACTGAAGCTTTCTTT.

The CDR3 DNA reads as TGTGCCAGCAGCCTACGGGAGAAGCTAGGGGTCACTGAAGCTTTCTTT. It codes for CASSLREKLGVTEAFF. The V and J genes are TRBV13 and TRBJ1-1, with D tentatively TRBD1 (5 bases). CDR3 length equals 16 residues. Trimming shortened V by 5 bases and J by 4 bases, and 20 bases separated the two germline ends. Germline V CDR1 and CDR2: PRHDT, FYEKMQ (reference sequence).

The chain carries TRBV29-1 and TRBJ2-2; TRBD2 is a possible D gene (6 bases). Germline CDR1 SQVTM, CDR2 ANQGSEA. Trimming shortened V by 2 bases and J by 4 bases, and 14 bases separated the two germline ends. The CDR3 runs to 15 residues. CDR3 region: CSVERPPGGTGELFF. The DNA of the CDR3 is TGCAGCGTTGAACGGCCCCCCGGGGGCACCGGGGAGCTGTTTTTT.

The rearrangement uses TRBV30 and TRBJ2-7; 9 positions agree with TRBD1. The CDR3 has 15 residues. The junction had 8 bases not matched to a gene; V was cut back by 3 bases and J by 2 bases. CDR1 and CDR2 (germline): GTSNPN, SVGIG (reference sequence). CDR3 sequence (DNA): TGTGCCTGGAGCAGGGGGACAGGGATCGCCTACGAGCAGTACTTC. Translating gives CAWSRGTGIAYEQYF.

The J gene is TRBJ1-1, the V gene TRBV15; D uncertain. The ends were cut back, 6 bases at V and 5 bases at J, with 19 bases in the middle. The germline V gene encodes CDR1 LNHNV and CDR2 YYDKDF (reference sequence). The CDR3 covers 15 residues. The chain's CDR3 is CATSLVRVLRTEAFF. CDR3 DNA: TGTGCCACCAGTCTGGTGAGGGTTTTAAGGACTGAAGCTTTCTTT.

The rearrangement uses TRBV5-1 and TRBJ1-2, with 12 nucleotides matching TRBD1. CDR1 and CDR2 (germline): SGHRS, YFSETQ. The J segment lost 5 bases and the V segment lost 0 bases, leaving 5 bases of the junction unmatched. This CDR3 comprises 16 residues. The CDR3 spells CASSLAGDRGHYGYTF. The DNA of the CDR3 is TGCGCCAGCAGCTTGGCTGGGGACAGGGGGCATTATGGCTACACCTTC.

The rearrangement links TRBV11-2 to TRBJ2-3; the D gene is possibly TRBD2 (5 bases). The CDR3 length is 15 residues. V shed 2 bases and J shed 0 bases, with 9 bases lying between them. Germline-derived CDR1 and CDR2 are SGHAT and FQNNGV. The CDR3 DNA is TGTGCCAGCAGCTTACTGGGCGGGAGCACAGATACGCAGTATTTT. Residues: CASSLLGGSTDTQYF.

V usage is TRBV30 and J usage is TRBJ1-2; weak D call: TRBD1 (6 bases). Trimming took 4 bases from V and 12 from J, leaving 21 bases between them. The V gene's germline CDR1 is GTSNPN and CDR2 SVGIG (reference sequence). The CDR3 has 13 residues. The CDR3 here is CAWKIYRDDVDTF. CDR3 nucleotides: TGTGCCTGGAAAATCTACAGGGACGATGTTGACACCTTC.

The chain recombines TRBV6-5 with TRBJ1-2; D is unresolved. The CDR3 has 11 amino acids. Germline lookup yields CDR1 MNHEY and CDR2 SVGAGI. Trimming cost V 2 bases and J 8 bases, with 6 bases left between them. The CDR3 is CASSYRGGYTF. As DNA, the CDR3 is TGTGCCAGCAGTTACCGCGGGGGCTACACCTTC.

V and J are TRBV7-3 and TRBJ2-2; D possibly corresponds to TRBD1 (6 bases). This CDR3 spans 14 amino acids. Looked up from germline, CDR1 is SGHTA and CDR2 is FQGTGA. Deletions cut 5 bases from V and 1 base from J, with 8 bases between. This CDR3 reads CASSLTGNTGELFF. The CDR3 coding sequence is TGTGCCAGCAGCCTGACAGGGAACACCGGGGAGCTGTTTTTT.

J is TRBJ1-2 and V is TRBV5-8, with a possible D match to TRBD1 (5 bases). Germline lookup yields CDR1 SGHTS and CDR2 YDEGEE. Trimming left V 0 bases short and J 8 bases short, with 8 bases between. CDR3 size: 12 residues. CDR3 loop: CASSLGQPGYTF. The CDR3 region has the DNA TGTGCCAGCAGCTTGGGACAGCCGGGCTACACCTTC.

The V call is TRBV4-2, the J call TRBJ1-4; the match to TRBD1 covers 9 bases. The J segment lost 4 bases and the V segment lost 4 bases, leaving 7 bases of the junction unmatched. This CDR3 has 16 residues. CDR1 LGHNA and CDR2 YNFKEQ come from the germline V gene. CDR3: CASSRKRTGVNEKLFF. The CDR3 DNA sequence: TGTGCCAGCAGCCGGAAACGGACAGGGGTTAATGAAAAACTGTTTTTT.

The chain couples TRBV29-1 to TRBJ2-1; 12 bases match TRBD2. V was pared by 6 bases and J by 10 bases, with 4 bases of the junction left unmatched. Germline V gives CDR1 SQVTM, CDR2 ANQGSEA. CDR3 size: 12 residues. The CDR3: CSVRLAGEEQFF. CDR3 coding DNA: TGCAGCGTCCGACTAGCGGGAGAAGAGCAGTTCTTC.

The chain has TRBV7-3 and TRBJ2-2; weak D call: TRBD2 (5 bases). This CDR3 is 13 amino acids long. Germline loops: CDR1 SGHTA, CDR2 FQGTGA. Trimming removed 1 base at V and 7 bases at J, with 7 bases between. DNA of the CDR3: TGTGCCAGCAGCTTAAACGGGGACGGGGAGCTGTTTTTT. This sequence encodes CASSLNGDGELFF. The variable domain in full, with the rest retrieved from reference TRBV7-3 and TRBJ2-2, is GAGVSQTPSNKVTEKGKYVELRCDPISGHTALYWYRQSLGQGPEFLIYFQGTGAADDSGLPNDRFFAVRPEGSVSTLKIQRTERGDSAVYLCASSLNGDGELFFGEGSRLTVL.

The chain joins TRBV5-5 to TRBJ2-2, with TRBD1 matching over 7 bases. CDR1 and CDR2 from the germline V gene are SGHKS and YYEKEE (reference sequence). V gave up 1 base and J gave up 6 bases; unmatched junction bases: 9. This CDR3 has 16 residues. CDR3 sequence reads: CASSLFGTAHPGELFF. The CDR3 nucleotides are TGTGCCAGCAGCTTGTTCGGGACAGCCCATCCCGGGGAGCTGTTTTTT.

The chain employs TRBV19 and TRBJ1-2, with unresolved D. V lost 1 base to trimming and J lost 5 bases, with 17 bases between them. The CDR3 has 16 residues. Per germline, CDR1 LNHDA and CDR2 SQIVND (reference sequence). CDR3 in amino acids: CASSIVGRAENYGYTF. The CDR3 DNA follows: TGTGCCAGTAGTATAGTTGGTCGTGCAGAAAATTATGGCTACACCTTC.